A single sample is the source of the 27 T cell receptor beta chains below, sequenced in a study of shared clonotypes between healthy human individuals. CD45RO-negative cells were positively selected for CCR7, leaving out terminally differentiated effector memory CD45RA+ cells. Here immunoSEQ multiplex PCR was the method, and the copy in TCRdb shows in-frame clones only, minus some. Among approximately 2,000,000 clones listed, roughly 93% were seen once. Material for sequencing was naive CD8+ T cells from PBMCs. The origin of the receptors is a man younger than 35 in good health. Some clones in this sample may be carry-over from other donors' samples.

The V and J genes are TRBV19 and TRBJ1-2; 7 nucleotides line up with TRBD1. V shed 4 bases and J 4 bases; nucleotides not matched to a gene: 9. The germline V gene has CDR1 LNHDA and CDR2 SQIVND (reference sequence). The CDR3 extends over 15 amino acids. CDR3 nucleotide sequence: TGTGCCAGTAGTACGAGGGACAGCCCGCCCTATGGCTACACCTTC. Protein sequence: CASSTRDSPPYGYTF. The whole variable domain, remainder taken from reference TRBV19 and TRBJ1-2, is DGGITQSPKYLFRKEGQNVTLSCEQNLNHDAMYWYRQDPGQGLRLIYYSQIVNDFQKGDIAEGYSVSREKKESFPLTVTSAQKNPTAFYLCASSTRDSPPYGYTFGSGTRLTVV.

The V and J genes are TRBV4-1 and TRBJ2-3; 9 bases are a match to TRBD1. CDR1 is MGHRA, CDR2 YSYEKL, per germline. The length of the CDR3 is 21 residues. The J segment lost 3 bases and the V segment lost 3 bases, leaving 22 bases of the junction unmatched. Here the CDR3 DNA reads TGCGCCAGCAGCCAGGGAGCCCGGGACAGGGTAGATTCCGGGTGGACAGATACGCAGTATTTT. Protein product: CASSQGARDRVDSGWTDTQYF.

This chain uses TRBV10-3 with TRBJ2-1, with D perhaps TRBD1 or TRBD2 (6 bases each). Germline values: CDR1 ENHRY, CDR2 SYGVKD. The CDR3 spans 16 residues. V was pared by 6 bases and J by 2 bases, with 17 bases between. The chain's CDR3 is CAIREGVADPYNEQFF. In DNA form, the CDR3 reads TGTGCCATCAGAGAGGGGGTAGCGGATCCCTACAATGAGCAGTTCTTC.

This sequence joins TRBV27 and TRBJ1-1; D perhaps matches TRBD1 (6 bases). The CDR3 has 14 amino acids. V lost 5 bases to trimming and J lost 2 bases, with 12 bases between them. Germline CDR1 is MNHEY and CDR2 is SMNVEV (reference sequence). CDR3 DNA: TGTGCCAGCAGTCCCCGGGGGCCTAACACTGAAGCTTTCTTT. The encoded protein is CASSPRGPNTEAFF.

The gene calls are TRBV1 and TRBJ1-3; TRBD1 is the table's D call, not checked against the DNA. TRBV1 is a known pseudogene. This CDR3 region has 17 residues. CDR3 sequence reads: CTSSQESPRQIKSTIYF. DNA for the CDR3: TGCACCAGCAGCCAAGAATCGCCCAGACAGATCAAAAGCACCATATATTTT.

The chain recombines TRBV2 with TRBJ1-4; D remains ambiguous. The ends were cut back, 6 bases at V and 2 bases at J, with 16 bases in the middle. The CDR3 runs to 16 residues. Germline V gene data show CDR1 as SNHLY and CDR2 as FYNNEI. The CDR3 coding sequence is TGTGCCAGCAGGATGGGCGGCGGCTGGACTAATGAAAAACTGTTTTTT. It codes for CASRMGGGWTNEKLFF. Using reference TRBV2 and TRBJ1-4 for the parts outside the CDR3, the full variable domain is EPEVTQTPSHQVTQMGQEVILRCVPISNHLYFYWYRQILGQKVEFLVSFYNNEISEKSEIFDDQFSVERPDGSNFTLKIRSTKLEDSAMYFCASRMGGGWTNEKLFFGSGTQLSVL.

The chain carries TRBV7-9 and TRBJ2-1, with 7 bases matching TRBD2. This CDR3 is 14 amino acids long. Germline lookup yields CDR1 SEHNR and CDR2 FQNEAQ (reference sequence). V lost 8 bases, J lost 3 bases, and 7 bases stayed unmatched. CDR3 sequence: CASLTGGIYNEQFF. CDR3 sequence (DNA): TGTGCCAGCTTGACGGGAGGCATCTACAATGAGCAGTTCTTC.

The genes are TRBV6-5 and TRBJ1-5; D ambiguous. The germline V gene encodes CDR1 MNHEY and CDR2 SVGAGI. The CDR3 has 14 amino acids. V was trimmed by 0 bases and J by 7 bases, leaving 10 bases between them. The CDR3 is CASSYSILGQPQHF. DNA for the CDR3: TGTGCCAGCAGTTACTCGATCCTTGGGCAGCCCCAGCATTTT.

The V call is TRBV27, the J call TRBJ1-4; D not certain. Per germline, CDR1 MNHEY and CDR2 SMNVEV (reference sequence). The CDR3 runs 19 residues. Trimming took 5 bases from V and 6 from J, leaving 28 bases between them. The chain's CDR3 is CASSHTSGSSLRRDEKLFF. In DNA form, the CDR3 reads TGTGCCAGCAGTCACACCTCCGGCTCGTCCCTACGTCGGGATGAAAAACTGTTTTTT.

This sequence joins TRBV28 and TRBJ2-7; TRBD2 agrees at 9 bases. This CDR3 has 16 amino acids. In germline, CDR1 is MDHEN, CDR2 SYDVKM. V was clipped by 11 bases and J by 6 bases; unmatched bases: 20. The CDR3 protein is CALSSGTSPKKGEQYF. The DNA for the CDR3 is TGTGCCCTCTCTTCAGGGACTAGCCCCAAAAAAGGCGAGCAGTACTTC. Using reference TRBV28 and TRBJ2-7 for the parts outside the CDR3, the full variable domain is DVKVTQSSRYLVKRTGEKVFLECVQDMDHENMFWYRQDPGLGLRLIYFSYDVKMKEKGDIPEGYSVSREKKERFSLILESASTNQTSMYLCALSSGTSPKKGEQYFGPGTRLTVT.

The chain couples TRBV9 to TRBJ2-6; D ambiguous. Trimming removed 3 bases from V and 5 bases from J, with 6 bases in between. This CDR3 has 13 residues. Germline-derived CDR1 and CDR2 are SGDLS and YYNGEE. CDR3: CASSGRWANVLTF. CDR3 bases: TGTGCCAGCAGCGGACGTTGGGCCAACGTCCTGACTTTC.

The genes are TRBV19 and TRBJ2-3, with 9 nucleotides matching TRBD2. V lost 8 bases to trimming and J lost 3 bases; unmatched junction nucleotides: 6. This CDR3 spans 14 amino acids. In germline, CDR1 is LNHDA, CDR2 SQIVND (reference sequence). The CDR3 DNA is TGTGCCAGTCGCGGGAGGGCCGGGACAGATACGCAGTATTTT. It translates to CASRGRAGTDTQYF.

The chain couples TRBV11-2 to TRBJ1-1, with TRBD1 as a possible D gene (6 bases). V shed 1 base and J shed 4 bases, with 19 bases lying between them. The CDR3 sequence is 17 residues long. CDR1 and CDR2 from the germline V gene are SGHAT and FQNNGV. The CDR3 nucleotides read TGTGCCAGCAGCTTAGGGCAGGGGCCCGGTTTCGTCACTGAAGCTTTCTTT. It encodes CASSLGQGPGFVTEAFF. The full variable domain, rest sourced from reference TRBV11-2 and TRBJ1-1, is EAGVAQSPRYKIIEKRQSVAFWCNPISGHATLYWYQQILGQGPKLLIQFQNNGVVDDSQLPKDRFSAERLKGVDSTLKIQPAKLEDSAVYLCASSLGQGPGFVTEAFFGQGTRLTVV.

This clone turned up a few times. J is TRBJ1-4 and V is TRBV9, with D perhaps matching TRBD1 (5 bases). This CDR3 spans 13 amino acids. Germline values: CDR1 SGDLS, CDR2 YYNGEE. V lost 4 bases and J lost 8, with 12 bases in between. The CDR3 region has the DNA TGTGCCAGCAGCCCCCGGGGGGGAGAAAAACTGTTTTTT. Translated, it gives CASSPRGGEKLFF.

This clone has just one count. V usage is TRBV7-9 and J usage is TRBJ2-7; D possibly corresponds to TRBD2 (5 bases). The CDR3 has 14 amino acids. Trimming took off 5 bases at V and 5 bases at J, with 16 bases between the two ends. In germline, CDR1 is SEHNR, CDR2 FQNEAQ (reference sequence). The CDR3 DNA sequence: TGTGCCAGCAGCGGCTTTCGGGAAGGAAACGAGCAGTACTTC. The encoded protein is CASSGFREGNEQYF.

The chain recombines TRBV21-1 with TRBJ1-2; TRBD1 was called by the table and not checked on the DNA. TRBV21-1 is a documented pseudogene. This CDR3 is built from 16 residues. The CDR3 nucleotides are TGTGCCAGCAGCAAAGGGTGGACAGGGGGCAAATATGGCTACACCTTC. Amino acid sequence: CASSKGWTGGKYGYTF.

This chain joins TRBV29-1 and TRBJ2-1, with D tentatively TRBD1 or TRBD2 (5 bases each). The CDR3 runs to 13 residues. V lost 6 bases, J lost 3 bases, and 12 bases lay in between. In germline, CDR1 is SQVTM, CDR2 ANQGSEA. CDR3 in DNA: TGCAGCGTCCGGGACGCCCGCTACAATGAGCAGTTCTTC. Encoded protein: CSVRDARYNEQFF.

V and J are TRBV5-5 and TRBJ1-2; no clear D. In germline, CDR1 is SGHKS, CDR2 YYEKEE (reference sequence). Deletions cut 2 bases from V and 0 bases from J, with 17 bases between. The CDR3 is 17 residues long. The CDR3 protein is CASSFKEHSGANYGYTF. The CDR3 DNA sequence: TGTGCCAGCAGCTTCAAGGAGCACAGCGGAGCTAACTATGGCTACACCTTC. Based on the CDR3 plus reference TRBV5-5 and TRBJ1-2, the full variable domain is DAGVTQSPTHLIKTRGQQVTLRCSPISGHKSVSWYQQVLGQGPQFIFQYYEKEERGRGNFPDRFSARQFPNYSSELNVNALLLGDSALYLCASSFKEHSGANYGYTFGSGTRLTVV.

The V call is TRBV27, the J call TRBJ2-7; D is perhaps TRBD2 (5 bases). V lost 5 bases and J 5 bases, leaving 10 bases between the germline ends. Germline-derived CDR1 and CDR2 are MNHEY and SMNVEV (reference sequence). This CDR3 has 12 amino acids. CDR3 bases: TGTGCCAGCAGTGGAGGACGGGACGAGCAGTACTTC. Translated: CASSGGRDEQYF.

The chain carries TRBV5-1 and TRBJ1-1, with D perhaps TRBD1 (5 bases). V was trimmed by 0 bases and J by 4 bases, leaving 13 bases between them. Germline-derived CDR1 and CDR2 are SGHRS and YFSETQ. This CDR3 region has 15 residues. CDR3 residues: CASSLAGGGATEAFF. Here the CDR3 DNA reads TGCGCCAGCAGCTTGGCCGGGGGAGGAGCCACTGAAGCTTTCTTT.

In DNA form, the CDR3 reads TGCAGCGTATCTAACGGGGGGGCCAGCTATGGCTACACCTTC. This translates into CSVSNGGASYGYTF. This chain connects TRBV29-1 to TRBJ1-2; tentative D call: TRBD1 (6 bases). This CDR3 has 14 residues. CDR1 and CDR2 from the germline V gene are SQVTM and ANQGSEA. V gave up 6 bases and J gave up 4 bases, with 18 bases separating them.

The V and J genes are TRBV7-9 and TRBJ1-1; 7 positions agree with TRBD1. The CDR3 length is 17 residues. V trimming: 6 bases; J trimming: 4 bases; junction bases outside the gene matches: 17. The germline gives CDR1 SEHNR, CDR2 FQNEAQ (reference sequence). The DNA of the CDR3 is TGTGCCAGCAGGCCCTCTAAGTCGGGGAGGGGGCCCACTGAAGCTTTCTTT. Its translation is CASRPSKSGRGPTEAFF.

This chain's CDR3 is CASSLEGSGNTIYF. DNA for the CDR3: TGTGCCAGCAGCTTAGAAGGGTCTGGAAACACCATATATTTT. The chain joins TRBV13 to TRBJ1-3; D remains unclear. V lost 1 base and J lost 1, with 5 bases in between. The germline CDR1 and CDR2 sequences are PRHDT and FYEKMQ (reference sequence). This CDR3 is 14 amino acids long. Together with reference TRBV13 and TRBJ1-3, the CDR3 gives the full variable domain: AAGVIQSPRHLIKEKRETATLKCYPIPRHDTVYWYQQGPGQDPQFLISFYEKMQSDKGSIPDRFSAQQFSDYHSELNMSSLELGDSALYFCASSLEGSGNTIYFGEGSWLTVV.

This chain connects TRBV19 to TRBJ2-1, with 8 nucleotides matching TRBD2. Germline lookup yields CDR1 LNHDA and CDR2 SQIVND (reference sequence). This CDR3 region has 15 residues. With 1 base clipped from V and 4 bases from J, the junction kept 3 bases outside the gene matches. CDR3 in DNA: TGTGCCAGTAGTATAGCCCGGGAGGGGTACAATGAGCAGTTCTTC. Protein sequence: CASSIAREGYNEQFF.

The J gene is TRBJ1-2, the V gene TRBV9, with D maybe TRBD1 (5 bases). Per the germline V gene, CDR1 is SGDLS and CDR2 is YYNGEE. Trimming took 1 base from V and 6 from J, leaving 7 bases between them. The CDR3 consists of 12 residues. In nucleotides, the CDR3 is TGTGCCAGCAGCGTAAGAGGGGATGGCTACACCTTC. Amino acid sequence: CASSVRGDGYTF.

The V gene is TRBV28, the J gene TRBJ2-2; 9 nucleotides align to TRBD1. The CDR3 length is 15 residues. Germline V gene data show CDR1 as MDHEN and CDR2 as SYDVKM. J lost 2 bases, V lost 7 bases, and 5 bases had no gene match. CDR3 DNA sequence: TGTGCCAGCAATCTGGGACAGGGAAACACCGGGGAGCTGTTTTTT. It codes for CASNLGQGNTGELFF.

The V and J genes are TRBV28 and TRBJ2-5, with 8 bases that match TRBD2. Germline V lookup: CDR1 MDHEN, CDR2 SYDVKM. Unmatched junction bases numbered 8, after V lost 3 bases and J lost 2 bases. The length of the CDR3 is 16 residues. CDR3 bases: TGTGCCAGCAGTTTTCCCCCGGGAGGGCCTCAAGAGACCCAGTACTTC. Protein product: CASSFPPGGPQETQYF. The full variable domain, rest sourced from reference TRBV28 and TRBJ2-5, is DVKVTQSSRYLVKRTGEKVFLECVQDMDHENMFWYRQDPGLGLRLIYFSYDVKMKEKGDIPEGYSVSREKKERFSLILESASTNQTSMYLCASSFPPGGPQETQYFGPGTRLLVL.